The 31 T cell receptor beta chains reported below all come from one sample, sequenced in a study of control samples from healthy donors and cancer patients. The assay was immunoSEQ multiplex PCR, and TCRdb's table has in-frame clones only and misses some. The table has around 50,000 clones, 91% seen once. The sample consisted of PBMCs. The receptors were gathered from a man aged 25-40 years with colorectal cancer.

The chain joins TRBV14 to TRBJ2-3; D gene ambiguous. This CDR3 is 16 amino acids long. The V gene lost 0 bases and the J gene lost 3 bases, with 13 bases spanning the gap. CDR1 SGHDN and CDR2 FVKESK come from the germline V gene. The CDR3 here is CASSQDRRLGTDTQYF. The DNA of the CDR3 is TGTGCCAGCAGCCAAGATCGTCGGCTCGGGACAGATACGCAGTATTTT.

J is TRBJ1-5 and V is TRBV7-9; D possibly corresponds to TRBD1 (6 bases). The germline CDR1 and CDR2 sequences are SEHNR and FQNEAQ (reference sequence). The V end lost 7 bases, the J end lost 7 bases, and 14 bases lay between the germline ends. The CDR3 spans 13 residues. CDR3 sequence reads: CASNGGAGQPQHF. The CDR3 region has the DNA TGTGCCAGCAACGGGGGCGCGGGGCAGCCCCAGCATTTT. The full variable domain, rest sourced from reference TRBV7-9 and TRBJ1-5, is DTGVSQNPRHKITKRGQNVTFRCDPISEHNRLYWYRQTLGQGPEFLTYFQNEAQLEKSRLLSDRFSAERPKGSFSTLEIQRTEQGDSAMYLCASNGGAGQPQHFGDGTRLSIL.

The rearrangement joins TRBV13 to TRBJ2-7; TRBD1 agrees at 9 bases. There are 15 residues in the CDR3. With 5 bases clipped from V and 5 bases from J, the junction kept 10 bases outside the gene matches. Germline values: CDR1 PRHDT, CDR2 FYEKMQ (reference sequence). CDR3: CASSPRDRVINEQYF. CDR3 bases: TGTGCCAGCAGCCCCCGGGACAGGGTAATTAACGAGCAGTACTTC. The entire variable domain, with the rest obtained from reference TRBV13 and TRBJ2-7, is as follows: AAGVIQSPRHLIKEKRETATLKCYPIPRHDTVYWYQQGPGQDPQFLISFYEKMQSDKGSIPDRFSAQQFSDYHSELNMSSLELGDSALYFCASSPRDRVINEQYFGPGTRLTVT.

This chain joins TRBV18 and TRBJ1-2; D is unresolved. Per the germline V gene, CDR1 is KGHSH and CDR2 is LQKENI. The CDR3 contains 15 residues. V gave up 0 bases and J gave up 4 bases, with 12 bases separating them. In DNA form, the CDR3 reads TGTGCCAGCTCACCACCATTGCGAGGGATCTATGGCTACACCTTC. This gives the protein CASSPPLRGIYGYTF.

V gene TRBV30 combines with J gene TRBJ2-7; D is possibly TRBD2 (5 bases). V lost 0 bases and J 2 bases, leaving 11 bases between the germline ends. This CDR3 is built from 14 residues. Germline V gene data show CDR1 as GTSNPN and CDR2 as SVGIG (reference sequence). The CDR3, as DNA: TGTGCCTGGAGTGTAGGAGGCCCACCCTACGAGCAGTACTTC. This encodes CAWSVGGPPYEQYF.

The chain employs TRBV9 and TRBJ1-2; tentatively, D is TRBD1 (5 bases). In germline, CDR1 is SGDLS, CDR2 YYNGEE. This CDR3 contains 14 residues. The ends were cut back, 2 bases at V and 2 bases at J, with 10 bases in the middle. The CDR3 sequence: CASSVGTANYGYTF. CDR3 nucleotides: TGTGCCAGCAGCGTCGGGACGGCGAACTATGGCTACACCTTC.

The chain carries TRBV5-1 and TRBJ2-6; no definite D call. The length of the CDR3 is 17 residues. V was pared by 0 bases and J by 2 bases, with 12 bases between. CDR1 and CDR2 from the germline V gene are SGHRS and YFSETQ. The CDR3: CASSLELDGTGANVLTF. The CDR3 coding sequence is TGCGCCAGCAGCTTGGAGCTTGATGGGACTGGGGCCAACGTCCTGACTTTC. Drawing the rest from reference TRBV5-1 and TRBJ2-6, the complete variable domain is KAGVTQTPRYLIKTRGQQVTLSCSPISGHRSVSWYQQTPGQGLQFLFEYFSETQRNKGNFPGRFSGRQFSNSRSEMNVSTLELGDSALYLCASSLELDGTGANVLTFGAGSRLTVL.

The rearrangement joins TRBV12-3 or TRBV12-4 to TRBJ2-1, with D perhaps TRBD1 (7 bases). V gave up 7 bases and J gave up 8 bases, with 15 bases separating them. The CDR3 has 13 residues. The CDR3 nucleotides read TGTGCCAGCAAACGGCAGGGGGAGGATGAGCAGTTCTTC. Amino acid sequence: CASKRQGEDEQFF.

J is TRBJ1-3 and V is TRBV7-9; D gene ambiguous. In germline, CDR1 is SEHNR, CDR2 FQNEAQ (reference sequence). The CDR3 length is 15 residues. V shed 4 bases and J shed 4 bases, with 14 bases lying between them. The CDR3 spells CASSYTSGEGNTIYF. DNA for the CDR3: TGTGCCAGCAGCTACACCTCGGGTGAAGGAAACACCATATATTTT.

This clone was found once. The rearrangement joins TRBV7-9 to TRBJ2-2; a weak D match, TRBD1 (6 bases). Looked up from germline, CDR1 is SEHNR and CDR2 is FQNEAQ (reference sequence). V lost 5 bases and J lost 5, with 15 bases in between. The CDR3 spans 15 residues. In nucleotides, the CDR3 is TGTGCCAGCAGCCCCTGGACAGCCGCGACCGGGGAGCTGTTTTTT. It yields the protein CASSPWTAATGELFF.

The V and J genes are TRBV11-3 and TRBJ2-3, with 8 nucleotides matching TRBD1. The CDR3 runs to 16 residues. Per germline, CDR1 SGHNT and CDR2 YENEEA. Unmatched junction bases numbered 8, after V lost 5 bases and J lost 1 base. The CDR3 DNA reads as TGTGCCAGCAGCACCAGGACAGGGAGAGGCACAGATACGCAGTATTTT. Protein product: CASSTRTGRGTDTQYF. The full variable domain, in which reference TRBV11-3 and TRBJ2-3 provide the parts outside the CDR3, is EAGVVQSPRYKIIEKKQPVAFWCNPISGHNTLYWYLQNLGQGPELLIRYENEEAVDDSQLPKDRFSAERLKGVDSTLKIQPAELGDSAVYLCASSTRTGRGTDTQYFGPGTRLTVL.

V and J are TRBV11-3 and TRBJ2-1; 8 positions agree with TRBD1. This CDR3 contains 14 residues. CDR1 SGHNT and CDR2 YENEEA come from the germline V gene. V was pared by 3 bases and J by 4 bases, with 2 bases of the junction left unmatched. The CDR3 DNA reads TGTGCCAGCAGCTTCGGGACAGGATACAATGAGCAGTTCTTC. This encodes CASSFGTGYNEQFF.

The chain couples TRBV6-5 to TRBJ2-2; D might be TRBD1 (5 bases). This CDR3 is built from 13 residues. Germline V lookup: CDR1 MNHEY, CDR2 SVGAGI. V lost 4 bases and J lost 8, with 11 bases in between. This CDR3 is CASSFLGEGELFF. The CDR3 coding sequence is TGTGCCAGCAGTTTTTTAGGGGAAGGGGAGCTGTTTTTT.

The chain links TRBV19 to TRBJ2-5; 12 bases fit TRBD2. The CDR3 sequence is 16 residues long. The trim removed 3 bases at V and 5 bases at J, leaving 7 bases unmatched. CDR1 is LNHDA, CDR2 SQIVND, per germline (reference sequence). The CDR3 loop reads CASSMQLAGGTETQYF. CDR3 coding DNA: TGTGCCAGTAGTATGCAACTAGCGGGGGGCACGGAGACCCAGTACTTC.

The chain combines TRBV5-1 with TRBJ2-6; D ambiguous. With 1 base removed from V and 0 bases from J, the gap between germline ends came to 5 bases. Per germline, CDR1 SGHRS and CDR2 YFSETQ. The CDR3 has 15 amino acids. This chain's CDR3 is CASSLRSSGANVLTF. Here the CDR3 DNA reads TGCGCCAGCAGCTTGCGGAGCTCTGGGGCCAACGTCCTGACTTTC.

V is TRBV3-1 (or the pseudogene TRBV3-2) and J is TRBJ1-4; 7 positions agree with TRBD1. Germline values: CDR1 LGHDT, CDR2 YNNKEL (reference sequence). The CDR3 loop spans 16 amino acids. V was clipped by 4 bases and J by 2 bases; unmatched bases: 7. CDR3 in amino acids: CASSRLQGGTNEKLFF. The CDR3 DNA follows: TGTGCCAGCAGCCGTCTCCAGGGGGGGACTAATGAAAAACTGTTTTTT.

The gene calls are TRBV6-2 or TRBV6-3 and TRBJ1-1, with TRBD1 as a possible D gene (6 bases). The CDR3 is made up of 14 amino acids. The germline CDR1 and CDR2 sequences are MNHEY and SVGEGT. V dropped 5 bases and J dropped 10 bases, with 20 bases sitting between them. The CDR3 sequence is CASSATRGALGAFF. The CDR3 bases are TGTGCCAGCAGTGCCACCCGGGGGGCTCTTGGAGCTTTCTTT.

The chain combines TRBV7-2 with TRBJ1-2, with D hard to call. Trimming removed 2 bases from V and 0 bases from J, with 10 bases in between. This CDR3 is built from 15 residues. In germline, CDR1 is SGHTA, CDR2 FQGNSA. CDR3 protein: CASSLSGGTNYGYTF. CDR3 coding DNA: TGTGCCAGCAGCTTATCCGGCGGAACTAACTATGGCTACACCTTC.

For the CDR3, the DNA is TGTGCCAGCAGCCGAGGTAATGAGCAGTTCTTC. This gives the protein CASSRGNEQFF. This rearrangement joins TRBV9 to TRBJ2-1; D not resolved. Per germline, CDR1 SGDLS and CDR2 YYNGEE. Trimming cost V 4 bases and J 7 bases, with 6 bases left between them. This CDR3 contains 11 residues. Full variable domain (rest looked up from reference TRBV9 and TRBJ2-1): DSGVTQTPKHLITATGQRVTLRCSPRSGDLSVYWYQQSLDQGLQFLIQYYNGEERAKGNILERFSAQQFPDLHSELNLSSLELGDSALYFCASSRGNEQFFGPGTRLTVL.

This chain connects TRBV20-1 to TRBJ1-1, with TRBD1 as a possible D gene (6 bases). The CDR3 loop spans 11 amino acids. In germline, CDR1 is DFQATT, CDR2 SNEGSKA (reference sequence). V lost 3 bases, J lost 8 bases, and 10 bases lay in between. As DNA, the CDR3 is TGCAGTGCTAGGCCAGGGGAAGAAGCTTTCTTT. Its protein product is CSARPGEEAFF.

The rearrangement joins TRBV9 to TRBJ2-3; 11 positions agree with TRBD2. Trimming removed 7 bases from V and 0 bases from J; junction bases left unmatched: 10. CDR1 is SGDLS and CDR2 is YYNGEE in the germline V gene. The CDR3 has 17 amino acids. The CDR3 coding sequence is TGTGCCAGCTCATTTAGCGGGGGGGCCCCTAGCACAGATACGCAGTATTTT. This translates into CASSFSGGAPSTDTQYF. Variable domain in full (rest from reference TRBV9 and TRBJ2-3): DSGVTQTPKHLITATGQRVTLRCSPRSGDLSVYWYQQSLDQGLQFLIQYYNGEERAKGNILERFSAQQFPDLHSELNLSSLELGDSALYFCASSFSGGAPSTDTQYFGPGTRLTVL.

The V and J genes are TRBV19 and TRBJ1-2, with TRBD1 identical over 11 bases. Trimming cost V 0 bases and J 4 bases; bases outside gene matches: 4. Germline V gene data show CDR1 as LNHDA and CDR2 as SQIVND (reference sequence). CDR3 size: 16 residues. In DNA form, the CDR3 reads TGTGCCAGTAGTATAGAATGGACAGGGGGCGCCTATGGCTACACCTTC. Amino acid sequence: CASSIEWTGGAYGYTF.

This clone was found once. The chain couples TRBV19 to TRBJ1-4, with D unresolved. The CDR3 is 15 residues long. CDR1 LNHDA and CDR2 SQIVND come from the germline V gene (reference sequence). Trimming left V 8 bases short and J 4 bases short, with 17 bases between. The CDR3 region is CASHPAVGNNEKLFF. The CDR3 DNA reads as TGTGCCAGTCACCCCGCCGTGGGGAATAATGAAAAACTGTTTTTT. Full variable domain (outside the CDR3, taken from reference TRBV19 and TRBJ1-4): DGGITQSPKYLFRKEGQNVTLSCEQNLNHDAMYWYRQDPGQGLRLIYYSQIVNDFQKGDIAEGYSVSREKKESFPLTVTSAQKNPTAFYLCASHPAVGNNEKLFFGSGTQLSVL.

J is TRBJ2-2 and V is TRBV5-1; TRBD1 is a possible D gene (6 bases). This CDR3 is 14 amino acids long. Deletions cut 5 bases from V and 5 bases from J, with 13 bases between. Germline V lookup: CDR1 SGHRS, CDR2 YFSETQ. The CDR3 here is CASSGPGDTGELFF. CDR3 DNA sequence: TGCGCCAGCAGTGGGCCAGGGGATACCGGGGAGCTGTTTTTT.

V gene TRBV4-3 combines with J gene TRBJ2-3; 8 bases are a match to TRBD1. The germline V gene has CDR1 LGHNA and CDR2 YSLEER. The CDR3 loop spans 19 amino acids. V shed 0 bases and J 3 bases; nucleotides not matched to a gene: 14. CDR3 DNA: TGCGCCAGCAGCCAAGATCTAGGGCAGGGGGCTCGTTGGACAGATACGCAGTATTTT. Its translation: CASSQDLGQGARWTDTQYF.

The chain is built from TRBV10-1 and TRBJ2-1; D remains ambiguous. The CDR3 is 13 residues long. The V end was cut by 6 bases, the J end by 0 bases, with 6 bases between. Germline lookup yields CDR1 WNHNN and CDR2 SYGVQD (reference sequence). In DNA form, the CDR3 reads TGCGCCAGCAGCCCCAGCTCCTACAATGAGCAGTTCTTC. Its protein product is CASSPSSYNEQFF.

This clone was recorded a few times. V usage is TRBV4-2 and J usage is TRBJ2-1; 7 bases are a match to TRBD1. CDR3 size: 17 residues. Looked up from germline, CDR1 is LGHNA and CDR2 is YNFKEQ. The V and J ends lost 4 bases and 0 bases, in that order; junction bases with no gene match: 9. In DNA, the CDR3 is TGTGCCAGCAGCCCCGAACTCGACAGGGTCTCCTACAATGAGCAGTTCTTC. This encodes CASSPELDRVSYNEQFF.

The chain combines TRBV19 with TRBJ2-7; TRBD1 is a possible D gene (6 bases). This CDR3 comprises 11 residues. Trimming stripped 9 bases from V and 3 bases from J, with 9 bases between. Germline lookup yields CDR1 LNHDA and CDR2 SQIVND (reference sequence). CDR3 sequence reads: CASGQYYEQYF. CDR3 DNA sequence: TGTGCCAGCGGACAGTACTACGAGCAGTACTTC.

This rearrangement joins TRBV3-1 (or the pseudogene TRBV3-2) to TRBJ2-5; D perhaps matches TRBD2 (6 bases). Between the trimmed V and J ends, which lost 0 bases and 1 base, there was a span of 9 bases. The V gene's germline CDR1 is LGHDT and CDR2 YNNKEL (reference sequence). This CDR3 is built from 15 residues. CDR3 loop: CASSQDWRAQETQYF. CDR3 sequence (DNA): TGTGCCAGCAGCCAAGATTGGAGGGCCCAAGAGACCCAGTACTTC.

The chain employs TRBV28 and TRBJ1-5; D may be TRBD1 (6 bases). The CDR3 is 15 residues long. CDR1 and CDR2 (germline): MDHEN, SYDVKM. The V end was cut by 1 base, the J end by 2 bases, with 9 bases between. For the CDR3, the DNA is TGTGCCAGCAGTTTATTCAGGGGTGGCAATCAGCCCCAGCATTTT. Protein sequence: CASSLFRGGNQPQHF. The complete variable domain, with remaining parts taken from reference TRBV28 and TRBJ1-5, reads DVKVTQSSRYLVKRTGEKVFLECVQDMDHENMFWYRQDPGLGLRLIYFSYDVKMKEKGDIPEGYSVSREKKERFSLILESASTNQTSMYLCASSLFRGGNQPQHFGDGTRLSIL.

The CDR3 DNA reads TGCAGCGGGAGGGTCGGGGACTATGGCTACACCTTC. This codes for CSGRVGDYGYTF. This rearrangement joins TRBV29-1 to TRBJ1-2; D unclear. The V end was cut by 7 bases, the J end by 3 bases, with 12 bases between. CDR3 length: 12 amino acids. Germline CDR1 SQVTM, CDR2 ANQGSEA. The full variable domain, rest sourced from reference TRBV29-1 and TRBJ1-2, is SAVISQKPSRDICQRGTSLTIQCQVDSQVTMMFWYRQQPGQSLTLIATANQGSEATYESGFVIDKFPISRPNLTFSTLTVSNMSPEDSSIYLCSGRVGDYGYTFGSGTRLTVV.